Listed below are T cell receptor beta chains from one sample, sequenced in a study of blood T cell repertoires in COVID-19. Profiled with immunoSEQ multiplex PCR; TCRdb holds only in-frame clones, not every one. The sample shows 130,000 or so clones, approximately 71% of them seen only once. Sequencing was done on a sample of peripheral blood. These receptors originate from a woman aged 70-85 years with acute or convalescent COVID-19. The CDR3 runs from the conserved cysteine through the conserved F or W. A D gene is named only where the DNA matches it firmly. Clone size is given for some rows only: seen once, a few or many times, or a class if the clone is expanded.

length | J | size | V | D | CDR3 | DNA
15 | TRBJ2-7 | . | TRBV10-1 | TRBD1 | CASSDRRQGSGEQYF | TGCGCCAGCAGTGATCGGAGACAGGGGTCCGGCGAGCAGTACTTC
14 | TRBJ1-1 | many | TRBV25-1 | . | CASSGTVFSTEAFF | TGTGCCAGCAGTGGGACAGTGTTCAGCACTGAAGCTTTCTTT
15 | TRBJ2-3 | . | TRBV19 | . | CASSALQATTDTQYF | TGTGCCAGTAGTGCTTTACAGGCGACAACAGATACGCAGTATTTT
14 | TRBJ1-6 | . | TRBV5-5 | . | CASSLGTHNSPLHF | TGTGCCAGCAGCTTGGGTACACATAATTCACCCCTCCACTTT
14 | TRBJ1-1 | . | TRBV18 | TRBD1 | CASSPGQGATEAFF | TGTGCCAGCTCACCAGGACAGGGAGCGACTGAAGCTTTCTTT
14 | TRBJ2-5 | . | TRBV5-4 | TRBD1 | CASSPKTGLETQYF | TGTGCCAGCAGCCCTAAGACAGGGCTCGAGACCCAGTACTTC
14 | TRBJ2-1 | . | TRBV28 | TRBD1 | CASSFGTGDNEQFF | TGTGCCAGCAGTTTTGGGACAGGGGACAATGAGCAGTTCTTC
19 | TRBJ2-5 | . | TRBV18 | TRBD1 | CASSPPRGRPGQGQETQYF | TGTGCCAGCTCACCACCGAGAGGACGACCGGGACAGGGGCAAGAGACCCAGTACTTC
15 | TRBJ2-7 | many | TRBV10-3 | . | CAISEAPGDTYEQYF | TGTGCCATCAGTGAAGCGCCCGGGGACACCTACGAGCAGTACTTC
13 | TRBJ1-1 | . | TRBV27 | TRBD1 | CASSRGQGAEAFF | TGTGCCAGCAGTCGTGGACAGGGGGCTGAAGCTTTCTTT
16 | TRBJ2-5 | . | TRBV18 | TRBD2 | CASSPLGLAGGETQYF | TGTGCCAGCTCACCACTCGGACTAGCGGGAGGGGAGACCCAGTACTTC
14 | TRBJ1-5 | . | TRBV19 | . | CASTLSRGNQPQHF | TGTGCCAGTACTCTTTCCAGGGGCAATCAGCCCCAGCATTTT
15 | TRBJ2-7 | . | TRBV6-1 | TRBD1 | CASSEGTGPLYEQYF | TGTGCCAGCAGTGAGGGGACAGGGCCCCTGTACGAGCAGTACTTC
12 | TRBJ2-7 | . | TRBV19 | . | CASSGTSYEQYF | TGTGCCAGTAGTGGGACATCTTACGAGCAGTACTTC
15 | TRBJ2-3 | . | TRBV23-1 | . | CASRPDRPGTDTQYF | TGCGCCAGCAGACCAGACAGGCCCGGCACAGATACGCAGTATTTT
15 | TRBJ2-5 | . | TRBV5-1 | TRBD1 | CASSSRTGEGETQYF | TGCGCCAGCAGCTCGAGGACAGGGGAGGGAGAGACCCAGTACTTC
15 | TRBJ1-3 | . | TRBV2 | . | CASSAQGISGNTIYF | TGTGCCAGCAGTGCACAGGGAATCTCTGGAAACACCATATATTTT
16 | TRBJ1-6 | . | TRBV5-1 | TRBD1 | CASSPWDRDVYSPLHF | TGCGCCAGCAGCCCTTGGGACAGGGACGTGTATTCACCCCTCCACTTT
14 | TRBJ2-6 | . | TRBV2 | . | CASSSGAGANVLTF | TGTGCCAGCAGTTCAGGGGCAGGGGCCAACGTCCTGACTTTC
15 | TRBJ2-1 | . | TRBV7-6 | TRBD2 | CASSPGGGSYNEQFF | TGTGCCAGCAGCCCGGGAGGGGGCTCCTACAATGAGCAGTTCTTC
14 | TRBJ2-2 | . | TRBV6-5 | TRBD1 | CASTYRGLGGELFF | TGTGCCAGCACCTACAGGGGGCTAGGCGGGGAGCTGTTTTTT
13 | TRBJ1-2 | few | TRBV7-9 | . | CASGQMANYGYTF | TGTGCCAGTGGACAGATGGCTAACTATGGCTACACCTTC
16 | TRBJ2-3 | . | TRBV4-3 | TRBD2 | CASSQRSGGAEDTQYF | TGCGCCAGCAGCCAGAGAAGCGGGGGGGCGGAAGATACGCAGTATTTT
13 | TRBJ1-1 | . | TRBV28 | . | CASSLSGYTEAFF | TGTGCCAGCAGTTTATCGGGATACACTGAAGCTTTCTTT
14 | TRBJ2-7 | once | TRBV7-9 | TRBD1 | CASSPTGQGYEQYF | TGTGCCAGCAGCCCAACGGGACAGGGCTACGAGCAGTACTTC
13 | TRBJ2-7 | . | TRBV18 | TRBD2 | CASSLLAAYEQYF | TGTGCCAGCTCGCTCCTAGCGGCGTACGAGCAGTACTTC
16 | TRBJ1-2 | . | TRBV4-3 | TRBD1 | CASSHRDIGQGYGYTF | TGCGCCAGCAGCCACCGAGACATAGGACAGGGATATGGCTACACCTTC
13 | TRBJ1-1 | . | TRBV19 | . | CASSILGGTEAFF | TGTGCCAGTAGTATTCTCGGAGGCACTGAAGCTTTCTTT
10 | TRBJ1-2 | . | TRBV30 | . | CAFGDYGYTF | TGTGCCTTCGGGGACTATGGCTACACCTTC
12 | TRBJ1-2 | few | TRBV6-5 | . | CASGGRAYGYTF | TGTGCCAGCGGAGGGCGGGCCTATGGCTACACCTTC
13 | TRBJ2-2 | . | TRBV18 | . | CASSRDTPGELFF | TGTGCCAGCTCACGTGACACCCCCGGGGAGCTGTTTTTT
16 | TRBJ2-3 | . | TRBV3-1/TRBV3-2 | TRBD2 | CASSIRAGGGTDTQYF | TGTGCCAGCAGCATAAGAGCGGGGGGGGGCACAGATACGCAGTATTTT
16 | TRBJ1-4 | . | TRBV4-2 | . | CASSQDSGRGDEKLFF | TGTGCCAGCAGCCAAGATTCCGGCAGGGGAGACGAAAAACTGTTTTTT
13 | TRBJ2-7 | . | TRBV28 | TRBD1 | CASRRQGSYEQYF | TGTGCCAGCAGAAGACAGGGCTCCTACGAGCAGTACTTC
15 | TRBJ1-5 | . | TRBV28 | . | CASRRKQSLRQPQHF | TGTGCCAGCAGGCGTAAGCAATCCCTACGACAGCCCCAGCATTTT
14 | TRBJ2-7 | . | TRBV19 | TRBD1 | CASSPGTGSYEQYF | TGTGCCAGTAGTCCTGGGACAGGGTCCTACGAGCAGTACTTC
15 | TRBJ2-1 | few | TRBV5-1 | . | CASSREGGDHNEQFF | TGCGCCAGCAGCCGAGAGGGCGGGGACCACAATGAGCAGTTCTTC
16 | TRBJ2-7 | once | TRBV28 | TRBD1 | CASRAAGTGGRDEQYF | TGTGCCAGCAGGGCCGCCGGGACAGGGGGAAGGGACGAGCAGTACTTC
16 | TRBJ2-7 | . | TRBV5-1 | . | CASSLAPGGLLREQYF | TGCGCCAGCAGCTTGGCCCCTGGCGGGCTCCTAAGGGAGCAGTACTTC
16 | TRBJ2-1 | . | TRBV5-1 | TRBD2 | CASLRGTGGSYNEQFF | TGCGCCAGCCTTCGGGGGACGGGGGGTTCCTACAATGAGCAGTTCTTC
14 | TRBJ2-7 | few | TRBV4-3 | TRBD1 | CASSSTGGAVEQYF | TGCGCCAGCAGCTCCACAGGGGGAGCCGTGGAGCAGTACTTC
12 | TRBJ2-5 | . | TRBV19 | . | CAPGGQVETQYF | TGTGCTCCAGGGGGGCAGGTGGAGACCCAGTACTTC
14 | TRBJ2-3 | . | TRBV2 | TRBD2 | CASEGLAGSGTQYF | TGTGCCAGCGAGGGGCTAGCGGGGAGCGGTACGCAGTATTTT
15 | TRBJ1-1 | . | TRBV19 | TRBD1 | CASSRPGTGGTEAFF | TGTGCCAGTAGTCGTCCCGGGACAGGGGGCACTGAAGCTTTCTTT
16 | TRBJ1-1 | few | TRBV24-1 | . | CATSEEMTVGYTEAFF | TGTGCCACCAGTGAGGAAATGACAGTCGGGTACACTGAAGCTTTCTTT
16 | TRBJ2-5 | . | TRBV5-4 | TRBD2 | CASSLPGLGIQETQYF | TGTGCCAGCAGTCTCCCGGGACTAGGGATCCAAGAGACCCAGTACTTC
17 | TRBJ2-6 | . | TRBV12-5 | . | CASGLARQTSGANVLTF | TGTGCTAGTGGTTTGGCTAGACAGACCTCTGGGGCCAACGTCCTGACTTTC
18 | TRBJ2-3 | once | TRBV18 | . | CASSPRGGRSEGTDTQYF | TGTGCCAGCTCACCAAGGGGAGGAAGGTCTGAGGGCACAGATACGCAGTATTTT
14 | TRBJ1-1 | . | TRBV18 | . | CASSPGQAFPEAFF | TGTGCCAGCTCACCAGGGCAGGCCTTTCCTGAAGCTTTCTTT